One sample yielded the 9 T cell receptor beta chains listed below, sequenced in a study of cytomegalovirus exposure and HLA in healthy donors. 13 Jbeta primers and 60 Vbeta primers were used for the PCR. Here immunoSEQ multiplex PCR was the method, and the copy in TCRdb shows in-frame clones only, minus some. Counted here are 170,000 or so clones, around 80% occurring once; the ten biggest clones make up 1%. Input material: PBMCs. These receptors were obtained from a woman aged 45-65 years in good health and CMV-seropositive.

J is TRBJ2-5 and V is TRBV7-9, with 9 bases fitting TRBD1. With the DNA end fitting TRBJ2-7 better, the J assignment may be wrong. The CDR3 sequence is 14 residues long. CDR1 is SEHNR and CDR2 is FQNEAQ in the germline V gene (reference sequence). The CDR3 DNA is TGTGCCAGCAGCAGACTCGGGACAGGGAACGAGCAGTACTTC. It codes for CASSRLGTGNEQYF.

This sequence joins TRBV10-3 and TRBJ1-1; TRBD1 agrees at 7 bases. Germline values: CDR1 ENHRY, CDR2 SYGVKD. CDR3 length: 14 amino acids. V lost 9 bases, J lost 0 bases, and 7 bases stayed unmatched. CDR3: CAISTGQMNTEAFF. Here the CDR3 DNA reads TGTGCCATTTCGACAGGGCAGATGAACACTGAAGCTTTCTTT.

The rearrangement links TRBV4-3 to TRBJ1-6; D not certain. Deletions cut 1 base from V and 8 bases from J, with 15 bases between. CDR1 and CDR2 (germline): LGHNA, YSLEER. CDR3 size: 16 residues. CDR3 region: CASSQAAVQRDSPLHF. For the CDR3, the DNA is TGCGCCAGCAGCCAAGCTGCGGTCCAGAGGGATTCACCCCTCCACTTT.

The chain is built from TRBV15 and TRBJ1-1, with 8 bases aligning to TRBD1. The junction had 9 bases not matched to a gene; V was cut back by 1 base and J by 8 bases. There are 15 residues in the CDR3. Germline V gene sequence: CDR1 LNHNV, CDR2 YYDKDF (reference sequence). In DNA form, the CDR3 reads TGTGCCACCAGCAGAGGGACAGGGCGGGGGAAAGAAGCTTTCTTT. Its protein product is CATSRGTGRGKEAFF.

Turning to this clone: Other DNA sequences in this sample translate to the same CDR3. The V and J genes are TRBV4-3 and TRBJ1-1; D gene unclear. V was pared by 5 bases and J by 2 bases, with 9 bases between. CDR3 length equals 13 residues. Germline-derived CDR1 and CDR2 are LGHNA and YSLEER. The CDR3 bases are TGCGCCAGCAGCTTGACGGGAAACACTGAAGCTTTCTTT. Its protein product is CASSLTGNTEAFF.

CDR3: CASSIQPGDQPQHF. Here the CDR3 DNA reads TGTGCCAGTAGTATCCAACCAGGGGATCAGCCCCAGCATTTT. The V gene is TRBV19, the J gene TRBJ1-5, with D perhaps matching TRBD1 (6 bases). The germline gives CDR1 LNHDA, CDR2 SQIVND (reference sequence). The CDR3 extends over 14 amino acids. Trimming removed 3 bases at V and 5 bases at J, with 11 bases between. Together with reference TRBV19 and TRBJ1-5, the CDR3 gives the full variable domain: DGGITQSPKYLFRKEGQNVTLSCEQNLNHDAMYWYRQDPGQGLRLIYYSQIVNDFQKGDIAEGYSVSREKKESFPLTVTSAQKNPTAFYLCASSIQPGDQPQHFGDGTRLSIL.

The rearrangement uses TRBV11-2 and TRBJ1-5; 7 bases are shared with TRBD1. The ends lost 5 bases at V and 7 bases at J; junction bases unmatched: 11. The CDR3 extends over 15 amino acids. CDR1 and CDR2 (germline): SGHAT, FQNNGV. CDR3 DNA sequence: TGTGCCAGCAGCGCGACTACAGGGGTTGGACAGCCCCAGCATTTT. Translating gives CASSATTGVGQPQHF.

This sequence joins TRBV11-2 and TRBJ2-7, with 7 nucleotides matching TRBD1. Trimming removed 2 bases from V and 4 bases from J; junction bases left unmatched: 8. The CDR3 has 15 residues. Germline CDR1 is SGHAT and CDR2 is FQNNGV. CDR3 DNA sequence: TGTGCCAGCAGCTTAAGTACTGACAGGGTATACGAGCAGTACTTC. Its translation: CASSLSTDRVYEQYF.

The chain joins TRBV6-6 to TRBJ1-6; 9 nucleotides match TRBD1. CDR3 length equals 14 residues. Germline V gives CDR1 MNHNY, CDR2 SVGAGI (reference sequence). V was pared by 6 bases and J by 10 bases, with 7 bases of the junction left unmatched. The CDR3 sequence: CASRRDRESSPLHF. The CDR3 DNA reads TGTGCCAGCAGGAGGGACAGGGAGTCGTCACCCCTCCACTTT.